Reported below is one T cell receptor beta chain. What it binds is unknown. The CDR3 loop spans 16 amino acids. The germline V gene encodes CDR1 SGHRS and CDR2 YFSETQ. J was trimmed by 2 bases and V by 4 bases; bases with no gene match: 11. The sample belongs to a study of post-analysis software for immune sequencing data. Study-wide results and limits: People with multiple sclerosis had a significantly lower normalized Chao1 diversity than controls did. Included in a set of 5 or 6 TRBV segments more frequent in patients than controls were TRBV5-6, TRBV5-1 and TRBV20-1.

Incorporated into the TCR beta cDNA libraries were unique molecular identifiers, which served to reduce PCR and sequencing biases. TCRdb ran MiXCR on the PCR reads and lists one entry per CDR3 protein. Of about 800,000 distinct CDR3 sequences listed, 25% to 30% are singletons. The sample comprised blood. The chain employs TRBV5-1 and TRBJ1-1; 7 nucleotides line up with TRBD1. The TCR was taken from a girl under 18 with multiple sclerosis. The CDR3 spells CASSHSPTGANTEAFF. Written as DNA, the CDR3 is TGCGCCAGCAGCCACTCCCCTACAGGGGCCAACACTGAAGCTTTCTTT.